A selection of T cell receptor beta chains follows, all from one sample in a study of T cell clonotyping in hematopoietic cell transplantation. Sequencing used immunoSEQ multiplex PCR; TCRdb keeps in-frame clones, though not all of them. The repertoire holds around 8,000 clones, with under 70% as singletons. The material sequenced was peripheral blood mononuclear cells, taken 100 days after allogeneic stem cell transplant. The receptors originated from a male patient between 60 and 69 years old who had an allogeneic stem cell transplant from an unrelated donor, so the T cells may come from the graft donor. Some clones in this sample may be carry-over from other donors' samples. Each CDR3 is given with its conserved first and last residue. D genes are given only for firm matches. Clone sizes are given selectively: once, few, many, or a class where the clone is expanded.

CDR3 protein: CASSPESGTFRDYGYTF
CDR3 DNA: TGTGCCAGCTCACCAGAGTCAGGGACCTTCAGGGACTATGGCTACACCTTC
V gene: TRBV18
D gene: NA
J gene: TRBJ1-2
clone size: few
CDR3 length: 17

CDR3 protein: CASRRNGDISMKNTEAFF
CDR3 DNA: TGTGCCAGCAGACGGAACGGTGACATTTCGATGAAGAACACTGAAGCTTTCTTT
V gene: TRBV5-8
D gene: NA
J gene: TRBJ1-1
clone size: NA
CDR3 length: 18

CDR3 protein: CASSLMGTGGRGNTIYF
CDR3 DNA: TGCGCCAGCAGCTTGATGGGGACAGGGGGGAGAGGAAACACCATATATTTT
V gene: TRBV5-1
D gene: TRBD1
J gene: TRBJ1-3
clone size: once
CDR3 length: 17

CDR3 protein: CASSSGPGTEAFF
CDR3 DNA: TGTGCCAGCAGCTCCGGCCCAGGGACTGAAGCTTTCTTT
V gene: TRBV7-9
D gene: NA
J gene: TRBJ1-1
clone size: NA
CDR3 length: 13

CDR3 protein: CSWSGIGDNEQFF
CDR3 DNA: TGCAGTTGGTCCGGGATAGGGGACAATGAGCAGTTCTTC
V gene: TRBV29-1
D gene: NA
J gene: TRBJ2-1
clone size: NA
CDR3 length: 13

CDR3 protein: CASSHFLRGANVLTF
CDR3 DNA: TGTGCCAGCAGTCACTTTCTCCGGGGGGCCAACGTCCTGACTTTC
V gene: TRBV27
D gene: NA
J gene: TRBJ2-6
clone size: NA
CDR3 length: 15

CDR3 protein: CASSSQGGVGTQYF
CDR3 DNA: TGTGCCAGCAGCTCTCAGGGTGGGGTCGGGACCCAGTACTTC
V gene: TRBV11-3
D gene: NA
J gene: TRBJ2-5
clone size: NA
CDR3 length: 14

CDR3 protein: CASSAPGGGVNQPQHF
CDR3 DNA: TGTGCCAGCAGCGCCCCCGGGGGCGGGGTGAATCAGCCCCAGCATTTT
V gene: TRBV7-2
D gene: NA
J gene: TRBJ1-5
clone size: NA
CDR3 length: 16

CDR3 protein: CASSIYGTGVNSNQPQHF
CDR3 DNA: TGTGCCAGTAGTATTTACGGGACAGGGGTGAATAGCAATCAGCCCCAGCATTTT
V gene: TRBV19
D gene: TRBD1
J gene: TRBJ1-5
clone size: few
CDR3 length: 18

CDR3 protein: CASSPFSGSETQYF
CDR3 DNA: TGTGCCAGCAGCCCGTTTAGCGGTTCGGAGACCCAGTACTTC
V gene: TRBV11-3
D gene: NA
J gene: TRBJ2-5
clone size: NA
CDR3 length: 14

CDR3 protein: CASSLDTNSYEQYF
CDR3 DNA: TGCGCCAGCAGCTTGGACACAAACTCCTACGAGCAGTACTTC
V gene: TRBV5-1
D gene: NA
J gene: TRBJ2-7
clone size: NA
CDR3 length: 14

CDR3 protein: CASSLEGGSTGELFF
CDR3 DNA: TGTGCTAGCAGCTTAGAGGGTGGGAGCACCGGGGAGCTGTTTTTT
V gene: TRBV7-7
D gene: NA
J gene: TRBJ2-2
clone size: NA
CDR3 length: 15

CDR3 protein: CASSMTRLTEQFF
CDR3 DNA: TGTGCCAGTAGTATGACCCGGCTGACGGAGCAGTTCTTC
V gene: TRBV19
D gene: NA
J gene: TRBJ2-1
clone size: NA
CDR3 length: 13

CDR3 protein: CASSLEAVSYGYTF
CDR3 DNA: TGTGCCAGCAGCTTAGAAGCTGTTTCCTATGGCTACACCTTC
V gene: TRBV7-6
D gene: NA
J gene: TRBJ1-2
clone size: NA
CDR3 length: 14

CDR3 protein: CSVPLEGVVTEAFF
CDR3 DNA: TGCAGCGTTCCCCTCGAGGGGGTAGTGACTGAAGCTTTCTTT
V gene: TRBV29-1
D gene: NA
J gene: TRBJ1-1
clone size: NA
CDR3 length: 14

CDR3 protein: CASSLDLTGGAEAFF
CDR3 DNA: TGTGCCAGCAGTTTAGACTTGACAGGGGGTGCTGAAGCTTTCTTT
V gene: TRBV11-2
D gene: TRBD1
J gene: TRBJ1-1
clone size: few
CDR3 length: 15

CDR3 protein: CASSYGAPYYEQYF
CDR3 DNA: TGTGCCAGCAGTTACGGGGCCCCGTACTACGAGCAGTACTTC
V gene: TRBV6-6
D gene: NA
J gene: TRBJ2-7
clone size: once
CDR3 length: 14

CDR3 protein: CASTTGTFSYEQYF
CDR3 DNA: TGTGCCAGCACTACCGGGACATTCTCCTACGAGCAGTACTTC
V gene: TRBV2
D gene: NA
J gene: TRBJ2-7
clone size: NA
CDR3 length: 14